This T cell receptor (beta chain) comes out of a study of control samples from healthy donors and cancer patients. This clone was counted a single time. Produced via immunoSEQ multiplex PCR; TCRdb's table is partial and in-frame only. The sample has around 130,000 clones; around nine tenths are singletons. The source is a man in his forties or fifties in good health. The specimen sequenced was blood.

CDR3 in amino acids: CSVGEVRGISHTEAFF. The CDR3 coding sequence is TGCAGCGTTGGGGAGGTTCGGGGGATTTCGCACACTGAAGCTTTCTTT. The chain couples TRBV29-1 to TRBJ1-1, with D possibly matching TRBD1 (5 bases). Trimming cost V 4 bases and J 3 bases, with 21 bases left between them. CDR1 and CDR2 from the germline V gene are SQVTM and ANQGSEA. The CDR3 spans 16 residues.